The clone carrying this T cell receptor (beta chain) has a count of ten or more. Amplified TCR beta CDR3 regions came from RNA transcripts. The HTBI set primed first-round TCR CDR3 RT-PCR. Each CDR3 protein gets one entry after TCRdb re-called the multiplex PCR reads with MiXCR. This sample has hundreds of thousands of distinct CDR3 sequences, with nearly 20% found just once. These data originate in a study of T cells in Graves' hyperthyroidism and ophthalmopathy. V shed 7 bases and J shed 2 bases, with 11 bases lying between them. Looked up from germline, CDR1 is LNHDA and CDR2 is SQIVND (reference sequence). The CDR3 covers 13 residues.

The chain links TRBV19 to TRBJ1-2; tentative D call: TRBD1 (5 bases). The sample was blood. The sequence was collected from a man in his forties with Graves' ophthalmopathy. CDR3 residues: CASMGGGNYGYTF. CDR3 in DNA: TGTGCCAGTATGGGGGGAGGAAACTATGGCTACACCTTC. The full variable domain, completed using reference TRBV19 and TRBJ1-2, is DGGITQSPKYLFRKEGQNVTLSCEQNLNHDAMYWYRQDPGQGLRLIYYSQIVNDFQKGDIAEGYSVSREKKESFPLTVTSAQKNPTAFYLCASMGGGNYGYTFGSGTRLTVV.